The next 27 T cell receptor beta chains were all read from a single sample in a study of CXCR3-negative and CXCR3-positive naive CD8 T cells. Study-wide points: Compared with CXCR3-negative naive cells, CXCR3-positive naive cells showed more hydrophobic TRB CDR3s.

UMI-labeled TRB cDNA libraries were prepared by 5' RACE. TCRdb reprocessed the 5' RACE reads and keeps a single row for each CDR3 protein, giving no DNA. The sample totals roughly 93,000 distinct CDR3 sequences; its top ten clones hold roughly 0.99%. These receptors are not linked to any known antigen. Sample: naive CXCR3+ CD8+ T cells from blood. Documented subset: CD45RO-CCR7+CD27+CD95- naive CD8+ T cells expressing CXCR3 (TNR3+). Receptors were obtained from a human donor in good health. Some clones in this sample may be carry-over from other donors' samples.

The chain links TRBV7-2 to TRBJ2-3; absent DNA, TCRdb's TRBD2 call cannot be checked. CDR3 length equals 13 residues. Germline V gives CDR1 SGHTA, CDR2 FQGNSA. The CDR3 is CASSLDSVGTQYF.

V is TRBV5-1 and J is TRBJ2-1; TCRdb picks TRBD2, but there is no DNA to check that call. Germline CDR1 and CDR2: SGHRS and YFSETQ. CDR3 length: 14 residues. CDR3 amino acids: CASSLAEDGLRWFF. The full variable domain, in which reference TRBV5-1 and TRBJ2-1 provide the parts outside the CDR3, is KAGVTQTPRYLIKTRGQQVTLSCSPISGHRSVSWYQQTPGQGLQFLFEYFSETQRNKGNFPGRFSGRQFSNSRSEMNVSTLELGDSALYLCASSLAEDGLRWFFGPGTRLTVL.

The chain links TRBV7-9 to TRBJ2-7; the D call from TCRdb, TRBD1, cannot be confirmed without DNA. Per germline, CDR1 SEHNR and CDR2 FQNEAQ (reference sequence). The CDR3 loop spans 22 amino acids. CDR3 sequence reads: CASSSEGQGAVMSAGTIHEQYF.

The genes are TRBV7-9 and TRBJ1-2. This CDR3 spans 12 amino acids. Looked up from germline, CDR1 is SEHNR and CDR2 is FQNEAQ (reference sequence). CDR3 protein: CASREGLLGYTF.

The chain couples TRBV28 to TRBJ2-3. CDR1 and CDR2 (germline): MDHEN, SYDVKM. The CDR3 covers 15 residues. The CDR3 reads CASSFMGTSTDTQYF.

The chain links TRBV6-2 or TRBV6-3 to TRBJ2-1; TCRdb designates TRBD1, a call that cannot be tested without DNA. The CDR3 extends over 16 amino acids. Germline CDR1 reads MNHEY; CDR2 reads SVGEGT. The CDR3 spells CASSYFREGPYNEQFF.

V usage is TRBV6-5 and J usage is TRBJ2-7. Germline V gene lookup returns CDR1 MNHEY and CDR2 SVGAGI. The length of the CDR3 is 14 residues. This chain's CDR3 is CASSYEDSSYEQYF.

The genes are TRBV28 and TRBJ2-3; TCRdb proposes TRBD1, but this gene call is untestable without DNA. The CDR3 sequence is 13 residues long. CDR1 MDHEN and CDR2 SYDVKM come from the germline V gene. CDR3 protein: CETRPGAADTQYF. Variable domain in full (rest from reference TRBV28 and TRBJ2-3): DVKVTQSSRYLVKRTGEKVFLECVQDMDHENMFWYRQDPGLGLRLIYFSYDVKMKEKGDIPEGYSVSREKKERFSLILESASTNQTSMYLCETRPGAADTQYFGPGTRLTVL.

This chain links TRBV7-6 with TRBJ2-7; TCRdb gives TRBD1 as the D gene, but with no DNA this cannot be confirmed. The CDR3 has 14 amino acids. CDR1 is SGHVS, CDR2 FNYEAQ, per germline. The CDR3 spells CASSSSGGDYEQYF. The variable domain in full, completed from reference TRBV7-6 and TRBJ2-7, reads GAGVSQSPRYKVTKRGQDVALRCDPISGHVSLYWYRQALGQGPEFLTYFNYEAQQDKSGLPNDRFSAERPEGSISTLTIQRTEQRDSAMYRCASSSSGGDYEQYFGPGTRLTVT.

The V and J genes are TRBV29-1 and TRBJ2-5; TCRdb designates TRBD1, a call that cannot be tested without DNA. Germline V CDR1 and CDR2: SQVTM, ANQGSEA. The CDR3 sequence is 16 residues long. This CDR3 is CSVEDFAPGGRETQYF.

V and J are TRBV23-1 and TRBJ2-2. TRBV23-1 counts as an open reading frame of uncertain function. This CDR3 spans 21 amino acids. The CDR3 spells CASSQSPLRSSCVCNTGELFF.

The rearrangement uses TRBV29-1 and TRBJ2-1; with no DNA, the TCRdb D assignment of TRBD2 cannot be verified. Germline CDR1 reads SQVTM; CDR2 reads ANQGSEA. The CDR3 has 12 amino acids. CDR3 in amino acids: CSLWGGGNEQFF.

The chain couples TRBV25-1 to TRBJ2-7; the TRBD2 assignment by TCRdb is unverifiable without DNA. This CDR3 contains 16 residues. Germline V lookup: CDR1 MGHDK, CDR2 SYGVNS. The CDR3 sequence: CASSDNLAGATYEQYF.

The chain recombines TRBV9 with TRBJ2-6; absent DNA, TCRdb's TRBD2 call cannot be checked. The CDR3 runs to 15 residues. Germline V lookup: CDR1 SGDLS, CDR2 YYNGEE. The CDR3 reads CASSVRVSGANVLTF.

The rearrangement links TRBV29-1 to TRBJ2-7; the D call of TRBD2 rests on TCRdb alone, since no DNA is present to check it. Germline V gives CDR1 SQVTM, CDR2 ANQGSEA. This CDR3 comprises 13 residues. CDR3 residues: CSGRTSGTYEQYF.

The V call is TRBV29-1, the J call TRBJ2-7. Germline assignment: CDR1 SQVTM and CDR2 ANQGSEA. The CDR3 sequence is 12 residues long. CDR3 loop: CSVDGGSNEQYF.

V and J are TRBV7-9 and TRBJ2-7; TCRdb's assignment of TRBD2 cannot be checked, as there is no DNA. This CDR3 is built from 16 residues. Germline CDR1 SEHNR, CDR2 FQNEAQ (reference sequence). The CDR3 loop is CASSSSGTSRINEQYF.

The CDR3 is CASRDPTGPVGF. This chain connects TRBV7-9 to TRBJ1-1; TCRdb lists TRBD1, though no DNA is available to test this call. The germline CDR1 and CDR2 sequences are SEHNR and FQNEAQ (reference sequence). This CDR3 is built from 12 residues.

The chain carries TRBV29-1 and TRBJ2-5; TCRdb designates TRBD1, a call that cannot be tested without DNA. From germline, CDR1 is SQVTM and CDR2 ANQGSEA. This CDR3 is 15 amino acids long. This chain's CDR3 is CSVGEGYRGQETQYF.

The rearrangement joins TRBV7-3 to TRBJ2-7; without DNA, the TCRdb call of TRBD1 cannot be checked. CDR1 is SGHTA, CDR2 FQGTGA, per germline. There are 15 residues in the CDR3. CDR3 amino acids: CASSFGQGATYEQYF.

The CDR3 protein is CSVDAVSSYEQYF. The V gene is TRBV29-1, the J gene TRBJ2-7. The CDR3 totals 13 residues. Germline values: CDR1 SQVTM, CDR2 ANQGSEA.

The V call is TRBV6-2 or TRBV6-3, the J call TRBJ2-1; TCRdb names TRBD1, which stays unverified in the absence of DNA. Germline values: CDR1 MNHEY, CDR2 SVGEGT. The CDR3 sequence is 15 residues long. This chain's CDR3 is CASRIRDRGRFEQFF.

The chain combines TRBV28 with TRBJ2-6. This CDR3 region has 15 residues. Germline CDR1 and CDR2: MDHEN and SYDVKM. The CDR3 reads CASSSGNSGANVLTF.

The chain employs TRBV5-1 and TRBJ2-1; TCRdb gives TRBD1 as the D gene, but with no DNA this cannot be confirmed. The CDR3 loop spans 12 amino acids. From germline, CDR1 is SGHRS and CDR2 YFSETQ. CDR3 region: CASSASGEKQFF.

The chain couples TRBV24-1 to TRBJ2-1; TCRdb names TRBD2, which stays unverified in the absence of DNA. The CDR3 has 13 residues. In germline, CDR1 is KGHDR, CDR2 SFDVKD. CDR3 loop: CATSDVAGGMEFF.

The rearrangement links TRBV7-6 to TRBJ2-7; TCRdb proposes TRBD1, but this gene call is untestable without DNA. CDR1 is SGHVS, CDR2 FNYEAQ, per germline. The CDR3 length is 14 residues. This chain's CDR3 is CASSRGTGVDEQYF.

V and J are TRBV7-9 and TRBJ2-3. Germline lookup yields CDR1 SEHNR and CDR2 FQNEAQ (reference sequence). The CDR3 runs 16 residues. This CDR3 is CASSFFLYLGTDTQYF.